The 3 T cell receptor beta chains below come from one sample, sequenced in a study of blood T cell repertoires in COVID-19 (dated by TCRdb to 2019 to 2021). The library was produced with the immunoSEQ multiplex PCR assay. The source is immuneACCESS, and TCRdb retained only in-frame sequences with V and J called. Part of the clones is not carried over; for the studies checked, unresolved V genes explain less than half of this, and the remainder is unexplained. Here the sample has 200,000 to 250,000 clones; less than 90% occur a single time. The top ten clones comprise just under 20% of the sample. Sequencing input: peripheral blood. The receptors were gathered from a man aged 25-40 years with active or convalescent COVID-19.

The rearrangement joins TRBV5-8 to TRBJ1-4, with D possibly being TRBD1 (6 bases). The CDR3 contains 16 residues. V lost 7 bases, J lost 0 bases, and 16 bases lay in between. CDR1 is SGHTS and CDR2 is YDEGEE in the germline V gene. The CDR3 loop is CASAMTGPATNEKLFF. CDR3 bases: TGTGCCAGCGCCATGACAGGACCGGCAACTAATGAAAAACTGTTTTTT.

This clone was seen a single time. This sequence joins TRBV6-6 and TRBJ1-5, with 8 bases aligning to TRBD1. With 7 bases clipped from V and 4 bases from J, the junction kept 9 bases outside the gene matches. Germline values: CDR1 MNHNY, CDR2 SVGAGI (reference sequence). The CDR3 has 15 residues. In nucleotides, the CDR3 is TGTGCCAGCATCGAAGGACAGGGCCTAAATCAGCCCCAGCATTTT. It encodes CASIEGQGLNQPQHF.

This chain links TRBV25-1 with TRBJ1-4; 11 nucleotides agree with TRBD1. There are 14 residues in the CDR3. V dropped 6 bases and J dropped 7; count of bases not matched to a gene: 4. Germline CDR1 MGHDK, CDR2 SYGVNS. The CDR3 here is CASRGQGAGEKLFF. The CDR3, as DNA: TGTGCCAGCAGAGGACAGGGGGCGGGTGAAAAACTGTTTTTT.